Detailed here is one TCR beta chain. The PCR employed 60 Vbeta primers together with 13 Jbeta primers. Libraries were prepared by immunoSEQ multiplex PCR; TCRdb keeps only in-frame clonotypes and omits some of them. The sample comprises about 160,000 clones, approximately 80% of which are singletons, and roughly 0.75% rests with the top ten. The source of the sample is a study of cytomegalovirus exposure and HLA in healthy donors. Trimming cost V 4 bases and J 0 bases; bases outside gene matches: 5. Germline values: CDR1 SEHNR, CDR2 FQNEAQ (reference sequence). CDR3 length: 16 amino acids. This TCR was sampled from a woman aged 18-29 years in good health and CMV-seronegative. Sample: PBMCs. The chain combines TRBV7-9 with TRBJ2-7, with 11 bases identical to TRBD1. CDR3 coding DNA: TGTGCCAGCAGCTCACCGGGACAGGGGGGCTCCTACGAGCAGTACTTC. Translated, it gives CASSSPGQGGSYEQYF.